This is a list of T cell receptor beta chains from one sample in a study of cytomegalovirus exposure and HLA in healthy donors. Method: immunoSEQ multiplex PCR; TCRdb's copy keeps in-frame clones and lacks some. This repertoire shows 85,000 to 130,000 clones, 65% to 80% found once; its top ten account for around 3.8%. Sequenced: PBMCs. These receptors originate from a woman aged 45-65 years in good health and CMV-seropositive. CDR3s include the opening cysteine and the closing phenylalanine or tryptophan. D genes are given only for firm matches. Some rows have no size entry. The others give once, few or many, or a class for an expanded clone.

D	V	size	J	DNA	CDR3
TRBD2	TRBV10-3	-	TRBJ2-3	TGTGCCACTACATCGAGCGGGGGGGTCACAGATACGCAGTATTTT	CATTSSGGVTDTQYF
-	TRBV6-1	once	TRBJ1-2	TGTGCCACCACTACAGGGCGAGGCTACACCTTC	CATTTGRGYTF
-	TRBV5-1	-	TRBJ1-1	TGCGCCAGCAGCTTTACAGGGAAGAACACTGAAGCTTTCTTT	CASSFTGKNTEAFF
-	TRBV5-4	-	TRBJ1-3	TGTGCCAGCAGCTTGGAGGAGGGGAGTGGAAACACCATATATTTT	CASSLEEGSGNTIYF
TRBD1	TRBV18	many	TRBJ1-1	TGTGCCAGCTCACTCCGGACAGGGGTGAACACTGAAGCTTTCTTT	CASSLRTGVNTEAFF
TRBD2	TRBV19	few	TRBJ2-1	TGTGCCAGTAGTTGGACTAGCGGGAGAGGGTACAATGAGCAGTTCTTC	CASSWTSGRGYNEQFF
TRBD1	TRBV5-4	-	TRBJ1-4	TGTGCCAGCAGCAGGGGACAGGGGCCCGCAACTAATGAAAAACTGTTTTTT	CASSRGQGPATNEKLFF
-	TRBV10-2	-	TRBJ2-5	TGCGCCAGCAGTCTGGTTGACACCTCGGAGACCCAGTACTTC	CASSLVDTSETQYF
-	TRBV9	few	TRBJ2-7	TGTGCCAGCAGCGGACACGAATACGAGCAGTACTTC	CASSGHEYEQYF
-	TRBV27	-	TRBJ2-1	TGTGCCAGCAGTACCCCAAATCTTAGGGTCGAGGGTCCACTTTACAATGAGCAGTTCTTC	CASSTPNLRVEGPLYNEQFF
TRBD2	TRBV5-1	few	TRBJ2-2	TGCGCCAGCAGGACTAGCGGGAGGCTCGACACCGGGGAGCTGTTTTTT	CASRTSGRLDTGELFF
TRBD1	TRBV5-1	-	TRBJ2-6	TGCGCCAGCAGCTCGGGACAGCCTTCTGGGGCCAACGTCCTGACTTTC	CASSSGQPSGANVLTF
TRBD2	TRBV18	-	TRBJ2-7	TGTGCCAGCTCACCCCCCGGGACTAGTAGCGAGCAGTACTTC	CASSPPGTSSEQYF
-	TRBV30	-	TRBJ1-2	TGTGCCCCAAAGGGGGGGGGTTTGGAAACTCTCTGTGGCTACACCTTC	CAPKGGGLETLCGYTF
-	TRBV10-1	-	TRBJ2-3	TGCGCCAGCAGTGCTAGCCCTAGCACAGATACGCAGTATTTT	CASSASPSTDTQYF
TRBD1	TRBV19	-	TRBJ1-2	TGTGCCAGTAGTGGACCGGGACAGGGTAACTATGGCTACACCTTC	CASSGPGQGNYGYTF
-	TRBV21-1	-	TRBJ1-1	TGTGCCAGCAGCAAGCGAGGGGGCGGTACTGAAGCTTTCTTT	CASSKRGGGTEAFF
-	TRBV27	-	TRBJ2-3	TGTGCCAGCAGTTTATCTCTCGGGGTGAGCACAGATACGCAGTATTTT	CASSLSLGVSTDTQYF
-	TRBV27	-	TRBJ2-2	TGTGCCAGTACCCTTGGGGGGGCCAACACCGGGGAGCTGTTTTTT	CASTLGGANTGELFF
-	TRBV7-9	-	TRBJ2-1	TGTGCCAGCGGGGGGAACCGGCTCGATGAGCAGTTCTTC	CASGGNRLDEQFF
TRBD2	TRBV5-1	-	TRBJ2-5	TGCGCCAGCAGCTCAAGACTAGCGGGGAGGCCGGGCCAAGAGACCCAGTACTTC	CASSSRLAGRPGQETQYF
-	TRBV7-3	-	TRBJ2-7	TGTGCCAGCAGCTTAGGGGCAGGAGACGAGCAGTACTTC	CASSLGAGDEQYF
-	TRBV7-9	-	TRBJ1-6	TGTGCCAGCAGCCTCGACAGTAATAATTCACCCCTCCACTTT	CASSLDSNNSPLHF
TRBD1	TRBV9	few	TRBJ2-5	TGTGCCAGCAGCGTAGCAGGGGGCCAAGAGACCCAGTACTTC	CASSVAGGQETQYF
TRBD2	TRBV29-1	-	TRBJ2-7	TGCAGCGTTGACCTAGCGGGCTACGAGCAGTACTTC	CSVDLAGYEQYF
TRBD1	TRBV30	-	TRBJ1-5	TGTGCCTGGCAAAGGGACAGGGGGAGACCCCAGCATTTT	CAWQRDRGRPQHF
TRBD1	TRBV10-1	-	TRBJ1-2	TGCGCCAGCTCGGGACAGGGATCCTATGGCTACACCTTC	CASSGQGSYGYTF
TRBD2	TRBV5-8	-	TRBJ2-5	TGTGCCAGCAGCTTGGGTTCCCTAGCGGGGGGTGAGACCCAGTACTTC	CASSLGSLAGGETQYF
TRBD1	TRBV5-6	few	TRBJ2-5	TGTGCCAGCAGCTTGGATGGTCCAGGGGGCGGTCAAGAGACCCAGTACTTC	CASSLDGPGGGQETQYF
-	TRBV2	-	TRBJ2-1	TGTGCCAGCAGTGACCTAGCCGGATACAATGAGCAGTTCTTC	CASSDLAGYNEQFF
-	TRBV27	-	TRBJ1-3	TGTGCCAGCAGTTTTAGTGTAAGAGACACCATATATTTT	CASSFSVRDTIYF
TRBD2	TRBV5-1	-	TRBJ2-2	TGCGCCAGCAGCTCCGGGACTAGCGGGAGCAAGGGCGGGGAGCTGTTTTTT	CASSSGTSGSKGGELFF
TRBD1	TRBV6-6	-	TRBJ2-2	TGTGCCAGCAGGGAAAGACAGGGAAACACCGGGGAGCTGTTTTTT	CASRERQGNTGELFF
TRBD2	TRBV7-9	-	TRBJ2-2	TGTGCCAGCAGCTTTGTAGCGGGACCCTCGAACACCGGGGAGCTGTTTTTT	CASSFVAGPSNTGELFF
TRBD1	TRBV27	-	TRBJ2-7	TGTGCCAGCAGTTTAGGGCCCCGGAGGACAGGCAGCATCTACGAGCAGTACTTC	CASSLGPRRTGSIYEQYF
-	TRBV9	-	TRBJ2-2	TGTGCCAGCAGCGCCGGGGGATGGAACACCGGGGAGCTGTTTTTT	CASSAGGWNTGELFF
-	TRBV5-4	-	TRBJ1-2	TGTGCCAGCAGCTTGGGACAGTCCCGGGGCTACACCTTC	CASSLGQSRGYTF
-	TRBV6-6	-	TRBJ1-1	TGTGCCAGCAGTTACTCTCTGCTCGGCACTGAAGCTTTCTTT	CASSYSLLGTEAFF
TRBD2	TRBV25-1	-	TRBJ2-5	TGTGCCAGCAGTGAATACGGGTTAGCGGGGTCCCAAGAGACCCAGTACTTC	CASSEYGLAGSQETQYF
-	TRBV9	once	TRBJ1-6	TGTGCCAGCAGCGTAGAGGCTCAGGATTCACCCCTCCACTTT	CASSVEAQDSPLHF
-	TRBV6-5	-	TRBJ1-1	TGTGCCAGCAAGTGGATGGGGGAGGGGCAAACTTTCTTT	CASKWMGEGQTFF
-	TRBV16	once	TRBJ2-4	TGTGCCAGCAGCCCACCGGGAGCATACATTCAGTACTTC	CASSPPGAYIQYF
TRBD2	TRBV18	-	TRBJ2-1	TGTGCCAGCTCACCAACTAGCGGGAATACCTACAATGAGCAGTTCTTC	CASSPTSGNTYNEQFF
TRBD1	TRBV30	-	TRBJ1-2	TGTGCCTGGAGCAAGTACGGACAGGTCAACTATGGCTACACCTTC	CAWSKYGQVNYGYTF
TRBD1	TRBV10-1	-	TRBJ2-3	TGCGCCAGCAACCGACAGGGCGAAGATACGCAGTATTTT	CASNRQGEDTQYF
TRBD1	TRBV5-6	-	TRBJ1-5	TGTGCCAGCAGCCAGACAGGGAATCAGCCCCAGCATTTT	CASSQTGNQPQHF
-	TRBV19	-	TRBJ2-7	TGTGCCAGTAGAGTTCAGGTTTACGAGCAGTACTTC	CASRVQVYEQYF
-	TRBV5-1	-	TRBJ2-2	TGCGCCAGCAGCCGAGACAGCCCGAACACCGGGGAGCTGTTTTTT	CASSRDSPNTGELFF
TRBD1	TRBV10-2	-	TRBJ1-5	TGCGCCAGCAGTGATCAGGGACAGTTTAGCAATCAGCCCCAGCATTTT	CASSDQGQFSNQPQHF
TRBD1	TRBV11-3	once	TRBJ2-3	TGTGCCAGCAGCCCATCACACAGGGGAGATACGCAGTATTTT	CASSPSHRGDTQYF
TRBD1	TRBV19	-	TRBJ1-1	TGTGCCAGTGCCGACAGGGAGGCCACTGAAGCTTTCTTT	CASADREATEAFF
-	TRBV19	-	TRBJ1-1	TGTGCCAGTAGTATAGGGTCGGGGGGGCTGGTTTCTGAAGCTTTCTTT	CASSIGSGGLVSEAFF
-	TRBV29-1	few	TRBJ1-1	TGCAGCGTTGACTCAGGCCCTAAAGCTTTCTTT	CSVDSGPKAFF
-	TRBV11-1	-	TRBJ2-1	TGTGCCAGCAGCGCCGGACTAAATCCCTCCTACAATGAGCAGTTCTTC	CASSAGLNPSYNEQFF